These 6 T cell receptor beta chains were sequenced from one sample in a study of control samples from healthy donors and cancer patients. Data came from immunoSEQ multiplex PCR; TCRdb stores just in-frame clones and leaves some out. The table shows around 120,000 clones, with about 93% occurring only once. Source material: blood. The receptors were gathered from a man aged 25 to 40 in good health.

The chain recombines TRBV29-1 with TRBJ2-7; 9 bases fit TRBD1. Germline assignment: CDR1 SQVTM and CDR2 ANQGSEA. The CDR3 runs 14 residues. Trimming took 7 bases from V and 7 from J; bases not matched to a gene: 14. CDR3 bases: TGCAGCGCCTCGGGCGGGACAGGGTCGTTTGAGCAGTACTTC. Its translation is CSASGGTGSFEQYF.

The J gene is TRBJ2-3, the V gene TRBV2, with 11 bases fitting TRBD1. The CDR3 runs 14 residues. Germline V lookup: CDR1 SNHLY, CDR2 FYNNEI. Unmatched junction bases numbered 3, after V lost 6 bases and J lost 4 bases. The CDR3 loop reads CASSPGQGADTQYF. The DNA of the CDR3 is TGTGCCAGCAGCCCGGGACAGGGGGCAGATACGCAGTATTTT. Together with reference TRBV2 and TRBJ2-3, the CDR3 gives the full variable domain: EPEVTQTPSHQVTQMGQEVILRCVPISNHLYFYWYRQILGQKVEFLVSFYNNEISEKSEIFDDQFSVERPDGSNFTLKIRSTKLEDSAMYFCASSPGQGADTQYFGPGTRLTVL.

The rearrangement links TRBV11-2 to TRBJ2-6; no clear D. The germline V gene has CDR1 SGHAT and CDR2 FQNNGV. This CDR3 contains 16 residues. Between the trimmed V and J ends, which lost 5 bases and 2 bases, there was a span of 13 bases. CDR3 coding DNA: TGTGCCAGCAGCACCAAGAGTCACGCTGGGGCCAACGTCCTGACTTTC. It specifies CASSTKSHAGANVLTF.

The chain employs TRBV5-6 and TRBJ1-5; perhaps TRBD1 as D (6 bases). The germline V and J ends were trimmed by 0 bases and 1 base, with 11 bases remaining between them. There are 16 residues in the CDR3. Looked up from germline, CDR1 is SGHDT and CDR2 is YYEEEE. The CDR3: CASSLGSGASNQPQHF. In nucleotides, the CDR3 is TGTGCCAGCAGCTTGGGGTCAGGGGCGAGCAATCAGCCCCAGCATTTT.

The rearrangement joins TRBV19 to TRBJ2-6; D may be TRBD1 (6 bases). CDR1 is LNHDA and CDR2 is SQIVND in the germline V gene (reference sequence). Trimming pared 7 bases from V and 2 bases from J, leaving 18 bases between. This CDR3 region has 17 residues. CDR3 in amino acids: CASIVRGHPAGANVLTF. CDR3 coding DNA: TGTGCCAGTATTGTACGGGGACATCCTGCTGGGGCCAACGTCCTGACTTTC.

The CDR3 nucleotides read TGTGCCAGCAGTGAGACTAGGGACGAGCAGTACTTC. Translated, it gives CASSETRDEQYF. This chain joins TRBV2 and TRBJ2-7, with D maybe TRBD2 (6 bases). The germline CDR1 and CDR2 sequences are SNHLY and FYNNEI. The germline V and J ends were trimmed by 3 bases and 5 bases, with 8 bases remaining between them. The CDR3 runs to 12 residues.